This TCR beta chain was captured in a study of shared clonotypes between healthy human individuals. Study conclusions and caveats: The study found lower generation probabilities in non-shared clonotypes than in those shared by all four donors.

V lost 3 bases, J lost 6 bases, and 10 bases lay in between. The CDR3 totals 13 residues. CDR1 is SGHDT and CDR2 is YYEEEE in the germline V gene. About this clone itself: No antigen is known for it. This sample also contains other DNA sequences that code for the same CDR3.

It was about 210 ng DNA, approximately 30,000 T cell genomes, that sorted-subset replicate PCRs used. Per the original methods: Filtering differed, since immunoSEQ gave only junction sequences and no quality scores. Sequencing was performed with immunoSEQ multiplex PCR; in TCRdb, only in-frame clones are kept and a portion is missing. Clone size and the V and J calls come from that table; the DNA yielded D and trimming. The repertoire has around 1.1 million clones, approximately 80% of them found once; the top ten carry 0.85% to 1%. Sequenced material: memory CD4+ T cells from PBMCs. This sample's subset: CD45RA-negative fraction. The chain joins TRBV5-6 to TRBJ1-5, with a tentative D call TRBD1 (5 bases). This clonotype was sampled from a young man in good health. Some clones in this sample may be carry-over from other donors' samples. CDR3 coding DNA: TGTGCCAGCAGCTCCAGAAGGGGTCAGCCCCAGCATTTT. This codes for CASSSRRGQPQHF.